This T cell receptor (beta chain) emerged from a study of early T cells in non-severe SARS-CoV-2 infection. Whole-study context: Unpaired chains resulted from sequencing bulk RNA of unsorted whole blood.

The TCR library protocol was used to attach unique molecular identifiers. These identifiers were attached to individual cDNA molecules. TCRdb re-analysed the 5' RACE reads in MiXCR, keeping a single row per CDR3 protein. The sample consists of 100,000 or so distinct CDR3 sequences, approximately 14% of them appearing once. Study-wide results and limits: VDJdb matching, biased toward anti-spike CD8 responses, missed private and CD4 specificities.

V lost 1 base and J 4 bases, leaving 14 bases between the germline ends. The CDR3 has 16 residues. The germline V gene has CDR1 SGHTA and CDR2 FQGNSA. Turning to this clonotype: Antigen unknown.

The chain recombines TRBV7-2 with TRBJ2-4, with D unclear. The sequencing sample was made of whole blood. The clonotype originates from an adult who was a healthcare worker with PCR-confirmed SARS-CoV-2 infection or an uninfected control (not recorded which). This chain's CDR3 is CASSLERRTVKNIQYF. The DNA of the CDR3 is TGTGCCAGCAGCTTAGAGCGCCGGACGGTAAAAAACATTCAGTACTTC.